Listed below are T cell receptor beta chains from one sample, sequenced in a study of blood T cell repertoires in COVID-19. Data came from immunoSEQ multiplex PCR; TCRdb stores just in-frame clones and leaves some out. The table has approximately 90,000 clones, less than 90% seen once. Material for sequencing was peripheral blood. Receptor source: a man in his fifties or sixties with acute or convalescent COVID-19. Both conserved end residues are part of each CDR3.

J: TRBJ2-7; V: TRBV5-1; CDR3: CASSDGRPTYEQYF
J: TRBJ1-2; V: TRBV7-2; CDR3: CASSSVLPGPNYGYTF
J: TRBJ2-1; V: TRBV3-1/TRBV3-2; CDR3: CASSQEPGFNEQFF
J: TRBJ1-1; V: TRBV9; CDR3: CASSPRDRVNTEAFF
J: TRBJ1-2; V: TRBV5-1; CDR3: CASSLGPEWGYTF
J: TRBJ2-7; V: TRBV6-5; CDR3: CASRPDRALHEQYF
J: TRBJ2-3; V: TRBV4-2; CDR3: CASSQEVRADLGDTQYF
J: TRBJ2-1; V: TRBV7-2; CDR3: CASAILAGGNNEQFF
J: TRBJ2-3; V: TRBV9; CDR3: CASSPDRGWGDTQYF
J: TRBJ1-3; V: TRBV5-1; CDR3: CASSQTGNGNTIYF
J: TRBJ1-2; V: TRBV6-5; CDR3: CASSYLREGSSYTF
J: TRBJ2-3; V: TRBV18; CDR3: CASSQTQQGASTDTQYF
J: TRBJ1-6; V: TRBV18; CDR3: CASSPDRARGNSPLHF
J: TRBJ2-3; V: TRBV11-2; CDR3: CASGTSGTDTQYF
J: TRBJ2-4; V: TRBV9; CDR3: CASSATPSGRNIQYF
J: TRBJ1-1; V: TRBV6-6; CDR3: CASSPGLRRNTEAFF
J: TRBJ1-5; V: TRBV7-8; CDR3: CASSLDGYNQPQHF
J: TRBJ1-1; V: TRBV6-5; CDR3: CASSYRTGNTEAFF
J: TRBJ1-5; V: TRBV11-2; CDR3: CASSVTGNNQPQHF
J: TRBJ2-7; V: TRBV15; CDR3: CATSREGLASQYF
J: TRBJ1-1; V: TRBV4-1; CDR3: CASSPPLRWQGTEAFF
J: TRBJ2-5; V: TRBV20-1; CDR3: CSASYGQETQYF
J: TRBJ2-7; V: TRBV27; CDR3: CASSFRLAGFYEQYF
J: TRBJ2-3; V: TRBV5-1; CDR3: CASSLSGSYTDTQYF
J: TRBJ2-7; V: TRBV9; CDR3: CASSEGTSGIYEQYF
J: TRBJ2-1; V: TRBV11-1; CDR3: CASSLRESSYNEQFF
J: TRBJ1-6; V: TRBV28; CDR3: CASSLNSQNSPLHF